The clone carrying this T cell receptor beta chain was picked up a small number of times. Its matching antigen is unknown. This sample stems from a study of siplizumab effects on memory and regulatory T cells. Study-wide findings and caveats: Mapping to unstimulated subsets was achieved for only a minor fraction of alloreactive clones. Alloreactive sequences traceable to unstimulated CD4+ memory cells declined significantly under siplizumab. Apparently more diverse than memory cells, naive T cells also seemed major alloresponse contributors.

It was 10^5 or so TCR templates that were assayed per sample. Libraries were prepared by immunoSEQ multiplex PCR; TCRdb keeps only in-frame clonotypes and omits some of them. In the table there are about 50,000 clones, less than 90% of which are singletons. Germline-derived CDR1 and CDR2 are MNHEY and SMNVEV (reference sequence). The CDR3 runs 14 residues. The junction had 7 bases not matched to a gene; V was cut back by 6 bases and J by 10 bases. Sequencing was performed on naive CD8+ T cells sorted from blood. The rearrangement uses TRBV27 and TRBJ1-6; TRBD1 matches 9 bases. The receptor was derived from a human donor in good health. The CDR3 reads CASSWDRAVSPLHF. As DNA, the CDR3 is TGTGCCAGCAGCTGGGACAGGGCTGTATCACCCCTCCACTTT.